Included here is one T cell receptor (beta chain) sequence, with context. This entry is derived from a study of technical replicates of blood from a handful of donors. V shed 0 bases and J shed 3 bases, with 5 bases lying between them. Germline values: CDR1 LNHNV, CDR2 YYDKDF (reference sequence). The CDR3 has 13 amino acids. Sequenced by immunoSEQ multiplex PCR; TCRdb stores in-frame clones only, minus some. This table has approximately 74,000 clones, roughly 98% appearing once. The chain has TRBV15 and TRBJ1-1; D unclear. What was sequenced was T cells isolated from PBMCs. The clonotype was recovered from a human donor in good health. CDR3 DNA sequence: TGTGCCACCAGCAGAGAGAGGGACACTGAAGCTTTCTTT. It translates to CATSRERDTEAFF.